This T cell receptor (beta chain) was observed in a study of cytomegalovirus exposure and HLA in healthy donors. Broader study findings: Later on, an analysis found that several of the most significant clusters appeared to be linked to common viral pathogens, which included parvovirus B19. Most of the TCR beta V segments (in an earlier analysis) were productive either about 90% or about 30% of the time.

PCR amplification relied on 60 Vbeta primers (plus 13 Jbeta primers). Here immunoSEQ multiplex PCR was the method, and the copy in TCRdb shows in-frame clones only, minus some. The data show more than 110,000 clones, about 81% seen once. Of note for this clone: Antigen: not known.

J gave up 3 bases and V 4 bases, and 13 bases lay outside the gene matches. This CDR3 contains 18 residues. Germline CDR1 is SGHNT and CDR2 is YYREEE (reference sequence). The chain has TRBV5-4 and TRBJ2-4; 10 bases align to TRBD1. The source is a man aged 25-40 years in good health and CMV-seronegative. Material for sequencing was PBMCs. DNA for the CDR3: TGTGCCAGCAGCCCGAGCACCGGGACAGGGGATTACAAAAACATTCAGTACTTC. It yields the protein CASSPSTGTGDYKNIQYF. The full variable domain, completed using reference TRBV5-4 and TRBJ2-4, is ETGVTQSPTHLIKTRGQQVTLRCSSQSGHNTVSWYQQALGQGPQFIFQYYREEENGRGNFPPRFSGLQFPNYSSELNVNALELDDSALYLCASSPSTGTGDYKNIQYFGAGTRLSVL.